This T cell receptor (beta chain) comes out of a study of human T cells and chemical hapten exposure. Study information: From small differences in pooled library volume came most of the variation in per-sample TCR yields.

The time point was: patch test 2, 6 weeks after DPC sensitization. Noted treatment: therapeutic diphenylcyclopropenone sensitization with weekly scalp DPC. The germline V gene encodes CDR1 KGHSH and CDR2 LQKENI. CDR3 size: 15 residues. V was shortened by 3 bases and J by 4 bases, with 14 bases between the two germline ends. Using its own MiXCR run on the RACE reads, TCRdb lists one record per CDR3 protein. Altogether roughly 52,000 distinct CDR3 sequences are present, around 10% being singletons, with the ten largest covering over 1.5%. Here the sequenced sample was whole blood, taken in connection with sensitization to the hapten diphenylcyclopropenone (DPC). The sequence came from a woman between 45 and 60 years old with alopecia areata. Some clones in this sample may be carry-over from other donors' samples. The chain combines TRBV18 with TRBJ2-3; TRBD1 is a possible D gene (6 bases). CDR3 loop: CASSPTGQAADTQYF. In DNA form, the CDR3 reads TGTGCCAGCTCACCTACAGGGCAGGCAGCAGATACGCAGTATTTT.